The source of this T cell receptor (beta chain) is a study of T cell responses to AZD1222 COVID-19 vaccine. Overall study results and limits: There were mostly white British donors and more females than males, and clonal diversity was possibly underestimated. Spike-specific TCR breadth and depth went up after people got two AZD1222 doses.

Assay: immunoSEQ multiplex PCR; the TCRdb copy retains only in-frame clones and omits some. Among 99,000 or so clones listed, around 90% were seen once. A few counts support this clone. Its antigen is unidentified. The sample here was peripheral blood, taken on day 0 of AZD1222 vaccination. The clonotype comes from an adult in good health.

This CDR3 is CASSVPGTGGEKLFF. The CDR3 DNA is TGTGCCAGCAGCGTACCCGGGACAGGGGGCGAAAAACTGTTTTTT. V is TRBV5-8 and J is TRBJ1-4; 12 bases are a match to TRBD1. The germline gives CDR1 SGHTS, CDR2 YDEGEE. V shed 4 bases and J 8 bases; nucleotides not matched to a gene: 6. This CDR3 comprises 15 residues.